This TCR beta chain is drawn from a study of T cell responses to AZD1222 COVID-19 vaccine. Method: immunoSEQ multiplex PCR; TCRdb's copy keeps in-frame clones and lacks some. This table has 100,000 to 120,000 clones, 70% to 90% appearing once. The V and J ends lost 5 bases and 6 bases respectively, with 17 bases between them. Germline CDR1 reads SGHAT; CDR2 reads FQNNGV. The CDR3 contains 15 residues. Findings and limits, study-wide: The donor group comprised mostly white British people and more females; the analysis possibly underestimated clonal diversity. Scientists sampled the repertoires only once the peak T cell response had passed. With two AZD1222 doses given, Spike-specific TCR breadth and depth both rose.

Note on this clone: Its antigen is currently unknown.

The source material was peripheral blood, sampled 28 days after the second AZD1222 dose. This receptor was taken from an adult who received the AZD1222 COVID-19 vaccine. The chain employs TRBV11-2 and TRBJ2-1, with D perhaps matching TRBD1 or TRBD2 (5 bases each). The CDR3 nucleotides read TGTGCCAGCAGCCCTGGGACGCGGGCCATCAATGAGCAGTTCTTC. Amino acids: CASSPGTRAINEQFF.